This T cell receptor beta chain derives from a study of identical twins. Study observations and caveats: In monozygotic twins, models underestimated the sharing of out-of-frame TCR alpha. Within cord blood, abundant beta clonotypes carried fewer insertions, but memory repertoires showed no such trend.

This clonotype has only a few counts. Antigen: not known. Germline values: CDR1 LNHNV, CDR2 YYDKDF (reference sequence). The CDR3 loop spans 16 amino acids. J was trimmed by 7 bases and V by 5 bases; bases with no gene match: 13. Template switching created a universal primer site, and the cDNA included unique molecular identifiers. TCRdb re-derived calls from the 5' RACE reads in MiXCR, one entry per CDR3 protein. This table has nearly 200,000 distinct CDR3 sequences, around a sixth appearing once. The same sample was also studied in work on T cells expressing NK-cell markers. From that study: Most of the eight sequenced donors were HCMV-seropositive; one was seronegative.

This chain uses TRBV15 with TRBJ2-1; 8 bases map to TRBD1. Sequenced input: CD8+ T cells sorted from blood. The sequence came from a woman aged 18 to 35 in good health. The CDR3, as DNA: TGTGCCACCAGCGGGGTCCAGGACAGGGTAGTGAATGAGCAGTTCTTC. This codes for CATSGVQDRVVNEQFF.